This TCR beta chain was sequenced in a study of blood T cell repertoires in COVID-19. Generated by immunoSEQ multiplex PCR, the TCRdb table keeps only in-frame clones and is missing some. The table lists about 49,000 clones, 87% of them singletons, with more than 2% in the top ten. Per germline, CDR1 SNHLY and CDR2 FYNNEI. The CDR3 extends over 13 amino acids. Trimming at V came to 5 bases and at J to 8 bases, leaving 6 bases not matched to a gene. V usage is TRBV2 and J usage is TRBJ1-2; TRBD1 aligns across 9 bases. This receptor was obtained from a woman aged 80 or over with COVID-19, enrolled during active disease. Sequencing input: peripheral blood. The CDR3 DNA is TGTGCCAGCAGTTTACAGGGGGCTGGGGGCTACACCTTC. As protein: CASSLQGAGGYTF.